Below, 8 T cell receptor beta chains from the same sample are listed, as sequenced in a study of brain T cells in children with intractable seizures. The time point: blood from clinic visit 5 months post-surgery; TSC patient then seizure free. Sequenced by immunoSEQ multiplex PCR; TCRdb stores in-frame clones only, minus some. This sample has 340,000 or so clones, with more than 85% found just once. The material was peripheral blood, obtained approximately 5 months after surgery. The receptor source for this set is a boy in the first two years of life with tuberous sclerosis and intractable seizures.

This clone has only one observation. The V and J genes are TRBV6-5 and TRBJ1-1, with a weak D call TRBD1 (5 bases). V was clipped by 6 bases and J by 0 bases, with 11 bases between them. The CDR3 has 14 amino acids. In germline, CDR1 is MNHEY, CDR2 SVGAGI. For the CDR3, the DNA is TGTGCCAGCAGGCGGGGGGGTGTGAACACTGAAGCTTTCTTT. Protein: CASRRGGVNTEAFF.

This chain connects TRBV7-9 to TRBJ2-3; the match to TRBD2 covers 8 bases. This CDR3 spans 17 amino acids. Germline V gene data show CDR1 as SEHNR and CDR2 as FQNEAQ (reference sequence). J gave up 5 bases and V 2 bases, and 12 bases lay outside the gene matches. DNA of the CDR3: TGTGCCAGCAGCTTACGGGGGGGCCAAACGGTGGAAGATACGCAGTATTTT. Translating it yields CASSLRGGQTVEDTQYF.

The V call is TRBV20-1, the J call TRBJ1-1; D unresolved. The CDR3 length is 11 residues. The V gene's germline CDR1 is DFQATT and CDR2 SNEGSKA (reference sequence). The V gene lost 5 bases and the J gene lost 6 bases, with 10 bases spanning the gap. The CDR3 DNA reads TGCAGTGCTCTTCGGGATTCTGAAGCTTTCTTT. Translation: CSALRDSEAFF.

In DNA form, the CDR3 reads TGTGCCATCCACGCGACAGGATACAATGAGCAGTTCTTC. It translates to CAIHATGYNEQFF. The J gene is TRBJ2-1, the V gene TRBV10-3, with D perhaps TRBD1 (6 bases). Deletions cut 8 bases from V and 4 bases from J, with 12 bases between. The CDR3 loop spans 13 amino acids. The germline V gene has CDR1 ENHRY and CDR2 SYGVKD.

The chain uses TRBV27 and TRBJ2-7, with TRBD1 matching 7 bases. The J segment lost 5 bases and the V segment lost 4 bases, leaving 8 bases of the junction unmatched. Germline assignment: CDR1 MNHEY and CDR2 SMNVEV (reference sequence). There are 14 residues in the CDR3. Here the CDR3 DNA reads TGTGCCAGCAGTTCCCTCGACAGGGCCCACGAGCAGTACTTC. This encodes CASSSLDRAHEQYF.

Remarks on this clone: Other nucleotide sequences in the sample specify the same CDR3. This chain joins TRBV7-9 and TRBJ1-1; D is undetermined. The CDR3 is 11 amino acids. CDR1 and CDR2 from the germline V gene are SEHNR and FQNEAQ (reference sequence). Trimming pared 5 bases from V and 5 bases from J, leaving 6 bases between. DNA for the CDR3: TGTGCCAGCAGCCCCAGTACTGAAGCTTTCTTT. Translation: CASSPSTEAFF. The full variable domain, in which reference TRBV7-9 and TRBJ1-1 provide the parts outside the CDR3, is DTGVSQNPRHKITKRGQNVTFRCDPISEHNRLYWYRQTLGQGPEFLTYFQNEAQLEKSRLLSDRFSAERPKGSFSTLEIQRTEQGDSAMYLCASSPSTEAFFGQGTRLTVV.

This sequence joins TRBV4-2 and TRBJ1-1; D not resolved. Trimming took 1 base from V and 3 from J, leaving 15 bases between them. This CDR3 has 16 amino acids. CDR1 is LGHNA, CDR2 YNFKEQ, per germline. CDR3 sequence reads: CASSQGIGREDTEAFF. The DNA of the CDR3 is TGTGCCAGCAGCCAAGGTATAGGGAGGGAAGACACTGAAGCTTTCTTT.

V usage is TRBV19 and J usage is TRBJ2-1; D is ambiguous. The V gene lost 1 base and the J gene lost 3 bases, with 10 bases spanning the gap. This CDR3 spans 15 amino acids. Germline V gene sequence: CDR1 LNHDA, CDR2 SQIVND (reference sequence). This CDR3 reads CASSIGQPFYNEQFF. Written as DNA, the CDR3 is TGTGCCAGTAGTATAGGTCAACCTTTCTACAATGAGCAGTTCTTC.